This T cell receptor (beta chain) was found in a study of shared clonotypes between healthy human individuals. Study results and caveats: Investigators collected only blood, and repertoires in tissues likely differ.

V lost 2 bases, J lost 2 bases, and 10 bases lay in between. The CDR3 totals 14 residues. The germline gives CDR1 MDHEN, CDR2 SYDVKM. Of note for this clone: Antigen: not known.

Assay execution took place at the deep level. Generated by immunoSEQ multiplex PCR, the TCRdb table keeps only in-frame clones and is missing some. The sample yields 2 million to 2.5 million clones, just under 95% seen once. HIV-negative, healthy adults without recent acute infections or vaccinations were the donors. CD4+ cell separation produced CD45RA+ naive and CD45RA-negative memory subsets. This clonotype was sampled from a young man in good health. Some clones in this sample may be carry-over from other donors' samples. The rearrangement links TRBV28 to TRBJ2-7, with D perhaps matching TRBD1 (6 bases). Sequencing was done on a sample of naive CD4+ T cells from PBMCs. Subset in this sample: CD45RA+ positively selected. CDR3 DNA sequence: TGTGCCAGCAGTTTAGTGGGGGCCCCCTACGAGCAGTACTTC. Protein sequence: CASSLVGAPYEQYF.